Each of the 8 T cell receptor beta chains below was sequenced from the same sample in a study of T cells expressing NK-cell markers. Following a re-call of the 5' RACE reads, TCRdb has one entry per CDR3 protein and lacks DNA. The table lists roughly 380,000 distinct CDR3 sequences. The material sequenced was blood T cells: a sorted CD56 or NKG2C T cell subset, CD4+ or CD8+ T cells, or bulk PBMC T cells (not recorded which). These receptors originate from a man aged 18 to 69 in good health.

The genes are TRBV7-6 and TRBJ2-3; TCRdb lists TRBD1, though no DNA is available to test this call. Germline CDR1 is SGHVS and CDR2 is FNYEAQ. This CDR3 spans 16 amino acids. The CDR3 sequence: CASSIGVGTDTDTQYF.

This chain connects TRBV14 to TRBJ1-4; without DNA, the TCRdb call of TRBD1 cannot be checked. The CDR3 runs to 14 residues. In germline, CDR1 is SGHDN, CDR2 FVKESK. The CDR3 loop reads CASSHRGLGEKLFF.

V and J are TRBV14 and TRBJ2-3. Looked up from germline, CDR1 is SGHDN and CDR2 is FVKESK. This CDR3 comprises 17 residues. This CDR3 is CASSQGMGPAGTDTQYF.

The chain is built from TRBV14 and TRBJ1-3. CDR1 and CDR2 from the germline V gene are SGHDN and FVKESK. CDR3 size: 16 residues. The CDR3 loop is CASSQKILVSGNTIYF. The entire variable domain, with the rest obtained from reference TRBV14 and TRBJ1-3, is as follows: EAGVTQFPSHSVIEKGQTVTLRCDPISGHDNLYWYRRVMGKEIKFLLHFVKESKQDESGMPNNRFLAERTGGTYSTLKVQPAELEDSGVYFCASSQKILVSGNTIYFGEGSWLTVV.

The CDR3 is CASSLDLPRGGTTSQETQYF. The V call is TRBV11-2, the J call TRBJ2-5; the TCRdb D gene call, TRBD2, has no DNA to confirm it. Germline V gene lookup returns CDR1 SGHAT and CDR2 FQNNGV. The CDR3 spans 20 residues.

The chain combines TRBV6-1 with TRBJ1-1. CDR3 length: 16 residues. Germline values: CDR1 MNHNS, CDR2 SASEGT. CDR3 sequence: CASSPSGVRMNTEAFF.

The V call is TRBV10-2, the J call TRBJ1-4. The V gene's germline CDR1 is WSHSY and CDR2 SAAADI. The CDR3 is 15 amino acids. CDR3 loop: CASSESVATNEKLFF.

The chain links TRBV20-1 to TRBJ2-7. Germline values: CDR1 DFQATT, CDR2 SNEGSKA (reference sequence). There are 12 residues in the CDR3. The CDR3: CSASVYDYEQYF.